The 28 T cell receptor beta chains presented below share a single source sample, sequenced in a study of blood T cell repertoires in COVID-19. Repertoires were generated with immunoSEQ multiplex PCR, while TCRdb's copy carries only in-frame clones and drops some. The sample holds 200,000 or so clones, around 90% seen once. The sample consisted of PBMCs or T cells enriched from blood (not recorded which). Receptors originate from a woman in her 30s who had recovered from COVID-19.

The chain carries TRBV5-1 and TRBJ2-7; unclear D gene. In germline, CDR1 is SGHRS, CDR2 YFSETQ. The CDR3 length is 12 residues. V lost 0 bases to trimming and J lost 2 bases, with 3 bases between them. CDR3 residues: CASSLGAYEQYF. CDR3 in DNA: TGCGCCAGCAGCTTGGGCGCCTACGAGCAGTACTTC.

This clone is large by share. This chain joins TRBV3-1 (or the pseudogene TRBV3-2) and TRBJ2-3; 8 bases map to TRBD2. CDR1 is LGHDT, CDR2 YNNKEL, per germline (reference sequence). The V and J ends lost 4 bases and 6 bases, in that order; junction bases with no gene match: 9. This CDR3 has 15 amino acids. In DNA, the CDR3 is TGTGCCAGCAGCCCCCCTGGGCGGGGGGCGGATACGCAGTATTTT. This gives the protein CASSPPGRGADTQYF.

The rearrangement joins TRBV6-6 to TRBJ1-1; possible D gene TRBD1, 6 bases. Germline V gene data show CDR1 as MNHNY and CDR2 as SVGAGI (reference sequence). CDR3 length: 15 amino acids. Trimming left V 6 bases short and J 7 bases short, with 21 bases between. The CDR3 spells CASRQPRDTKFEAFF. As DNA, the CDR3 is TGTGCCAGCAGACAGCCCCGGGACACCAAATTTGAAGCTTTCTTT.

The chain couples TRBV7-2 to TRBJ2-1; weak D call: TRBD1 (5 bases). The CDR3 length is 13 residues. V was trimmed by 5 bases and J by 4 bases, leaving 9 bases between them. Per germline, CDR1 SGHTA and CDR2 FQGNSA. As DNA, the CDR3 is TGTGCCAGCAGCAGGGGTCGGTACAATGAGCAGTTCTTC. Translation gives CASSRGRYNEQFF.

The chain links TRBV7-8 to TRBJ2-1, with 14 nucleotides matching TRBD2. The CDR3 length is 17 residues. Losses at the gene ends were 3 bases for V and 4 bases for J; bases not matched to a gene: 5. Germline CDR1 is SGHVS and CDR2 is FQNEAQ. The CDR3 loop reads CASSFGLAGGGYNEQFF. CDR3 sequence (DNA): TGTGCCAGCAGCTTCGGACTAGCGGGGGGCGGGTACAATGAGCAGTTCTTC. Combining the CDR3 with reference TRBV7-8 and TRBJ2-1 gives the whole variable domain GAGVSQSPRYKVAKRGQDVALRCDPISGHVSLFWYQQALGQGPEFLTYFQNEAQLDKSGLPSDRFFAERPEGSVSTLKIQRTQQEDSAVYLCASSFGLAGGGYNEQFFGPGTRLTVL.

The CDR3 protein is CASSLGEWSGGPSDTQYF. In DNA form, the CDR3 reads TGCGCCAGCAGCTTGGGCGAGTGGAGCGGGGGGCCATCAGATACGCAGTATTTT. The chain couples TRBV5-1 to TRBJ2-3, with TRBD2 matching 9 bases. The CDR3 is 18 amino acids. Per germline, CDR1 SGHRS and CDR2 YFSETQ. J was trimmed by 4 bases and V by 0 bases; bases with no gene match: 12. The full variable domain, in which reference TRBV5-1 and TRBJ2-3 provide the parts outside the CDR3, is KAGVTQTPRYLIKTRGQQVTLSCSPISGHRSVSWYQQTPGQGLQFLFEYFSETQRNKGNFPGRFSGRQFSNSRSEMNVSTLELGDSALYLCASSLGEWSGGPSDTQYFGPGTRLTVL.

On this clone itself: One junction end disagrees with the germline gene, perhaps due to a read error. The genes are TRBV4-2 and TRBJ2-7; a weak D match, TRBD2 (6 bases). Germline CDR1 LGHNA, CDR2 YNFKEQ. The CDR3 has 13 amino acids. The CDR3 bases are TGTGCCAGCAGCCAAGATATGGAGGGGCCCAGTTGGTTC. It encodes CASSQDMEGPSWF.

The V call is TRBV29-1, the J call TRBJ2-2; TRBD2 is a possible D gene (6 bases). Germline values: CDR1 SQVTM, CDR2 ANQGSEA. There are 15 residues in the CDR3. With 6 bases removed from V and 0 bases from J, the gap between germline ends came to 14 bases. Written as DNA, the CDR3 is TGCAGCGTGCGGGATGACACCGCGAACACCGGGGAGCTGTTTTTT. This translates into CSVRDDTANTGELFF.

The chain recombines TRBV6-2 or TRBV6-3 with TRBJ2-2, with a weak D call TRBD2 (6 bases). Germline V gene data show CDR1 as MNHEY and CDR2 as SVGEGT. Trimming took 2 bases from V and 5 from J, leaving 12 bases between them. The length of the CDR3 is 15 residues. Here the CDR3 reads CASSYARERTGELFF. CDR3 in DNA: TGTGCCAGCAGTTACGCCCGGGAGAGAACCGGGGAGCTGTTTTTT.

The chain combines TRBV4-2 with TRBJ2-3; D unclear. The CDR3 extends over 13 amino acids. CDR1 is LGHNA and CDR2 is YNFKEQ in the germline V gene. Trimming shortened V by 4 bases and J by 1 base, and 6 bases separated the two germline ends. DNA for the CDR3: TGTGCCAGCAGCCGAACAGGCACAGATACGCAGTATTTT. Protein sequence: CASSRTGTDTQYF.

This clone has only one observation. The rearrangement links TRBV4-1 to TRBJ2-1, with TRBD2 matching 8 bases. This CDR3 region has 16 residues. V shed 0 bases, J shed 2 bases, and the junction held 3 bases outside the gene matches. Germline V CDR1 and CDR2: MGHRA, YSYEKL. The CDR3 DNA is TGCGCCAGCAGCCAAGATTCAGCGGGGGCCTACAATGAGCAGTTCTTC. Its translation is CASSQDSAGAYNEQFF.

The chain couples TRBV6-5 to TRBJ2-7; 7 bases match TRBD1. Germline values: CDR1 MNHEY, CDR2 SVGAGI. Trimming cost V 9 bases and J 5 bases; bases outside gene matches: 7. CDR3 length: 12 amino acids. The CDR3: CASTGQENEQYF. CDR3 DNA: TGTGCCAGTACAGGACAGGAAAACGAGCAGTACTTC.

J is TRBJ1-4 and V is TRBV5-1; TRBD1 might be the D (5 bases). The CDR3 sequence is 15 residues long. The V end lost 0 bases, the J end lost 6 bases, and 12 bases lay between the germline ends. The germline V gene has CDR1 SGHRS and CDR2 YFSETQ. CDR3 bases: TGCGCCAGCAGCTTGGCGGCGACACAGGATGAAAAACTGTTTTTT. Encoded protein: CASSLAATQDEKLFF.

V gene TRBV10-3 combines with J gene TRBJ1-1, with D uncertain. The CDR3 totals 17 residues. The germline V gene has CDR1 ENHRY and CDR2 SYGVKD. V was pared by 2 bases and J by 2 bases, with 18 bases between. The CDR3: CAISEPLGRAPNTEAFF. CDR3 sequence (DNA): TGTGCCATCAGTGAGCCTCTAGGGAGAGCGCCTAACACTGAAGCTTTCTTT.

The J gene is TRBJ2-7, the V gene TRBV4-2; maybe TRBD2 (5 bases). V lost 0 bases to trimming and J lost 2 bases, with 14 bases between them. Germline values: CDR1 LGHNA, CDR2 YNFKEQ. The CDR3 contains 16 residues. The CDR3 here is CASSQEIPKGAYEQYF. The CDR3, as DNA: TGTGCCAGCAGCCAAGAAATCCCAAAGGGAGCCTACGAGCAGTACTTC.

The rearrangement uses TRBV4-3 and TRBJ2-7; TRBD1 might be the D (7 bases). Trimming stripped 4 bases from V and 5 bases from J, with 12 bases between. Germline V CDR1 and CDR2: LGHNA, YSLEER. The CDR3 is 13 amino acids. The CDR3 DNA reads as TGCGCCAGCAGCCCAGGGGGGCGCGACGAGCAGTACTTC. It translates to CASSPGGRDEQYF.

The rearrangement links TRBV15 to TRBJ2-7, with D perhaps TRBD1 (5 bases). This CDR3 comprises 15 residues. Germline assignment: CDR1 LNHNV and CDR2 YYDKDF (reference sequence). With 0 bases removed from V and 1 base from J, the gap between germline ends came to 10 bases. The CDR3 DNA reads as TGTGCCACCAGCAGAGATGGGGCCGTATCCTACGAGCAGTACTTC. This gives the protein CATSRDGAVSYEQYF.

This clone was recorded only once. V gene TRBV19 combines with J gene TRBJ1-2; D remains unclear. Germline assignment: CDR1 LNHDA and CDR2 SQIVND (reference sequence). Trimming cost V 3 bases and J 2 bases, with 13 bases left between them. CDR3 size: 15 residues. CDR3 coding DNA: TGTGCCAGTAGTATTTCTAACTCGGAGAACTATGGCTACACCTTC. Protein product: CASSISNSENYGYTF. The full variable domain, in which reference TRBV19 and TRBJ1-2 provide the parts outside the CDR3, is DGGITQSPKYLFRKEGQNVTLSCEQNLNHDAMYWYRQDPGQGLRLIYYSQIVNDFQKGDIAEGYSVSREKKESFPLTVTSAQKNPTAFYLCASSISNSENYGYTFGSGTRLTVV.

The V call is TRBV5-1, the J call TRBJ2-2, with 11 bases that match TRBD1. Germline-derived CDR1 and CDR2 are SGHRS and YFSETQ. V lost 4 bases to trimming and J lost 6 bases; unmatched junction nucleotides: 2. There are 14 residues in the CDR3. CDR3 loop: CASSPDRGPGELFF. Here the CDR3 DNA reads TGCGCCAGCAGCCCGGACAGGGGGCCCGGGGAGCTGTTTTTT.

The chain is built from TRBV2 and TRBJ1-2; D uncertain. The V gene's germline CDR1 is SNHLY and CDR2 FYNNEI. The CDR3 spans 15 residues. The V end was cut by 7 bases, the J end by 4 bases, with 19 bases between. The DNA of the CDR3 is TGTGCCAGCACGAGGGAGGCAGAAAAAACCTATGGCTACACCTTC. Translated: CASTREAEKTYGYTF.

This clone was seen more than once but under ten times. CDR3 region: CASSLVSSGYNEQFF. The CDR3 nucleotides read TGCGCCAGCAGCTTGGTTTCTAGCGGATACAATGAGCAGTTCTTC. This chain connects TRBV5-1 to TRBJ2-1, with 7 bases that match TRBD2. CDR1 SGHRS and CDR2 YFSETQ come from the germline V gene. CDR3 length equals 15 residues. Trimming at V came to 0 bases and at J to 4 bases, leaving 4 bases not matched to a gene.

In its sample, this clone was seen once. V is TRBV7-9 and J is TRBJ2-1, with TRBD2 matching 15 bases. This CDR3 is built from 15 residues. V dropped 4 bases and J dropped 8; count of bases not matched to a gene: 3. Germline CDR1 reads SEHNR; CDR2 reads FQNEAQ (reference sequence). The CDR3 bases are TGTGCCAGCAGCTGGACTAGCGGGGGGGCGCATGAGCAGTTCTTC. Encoded protein: CASSWTSGGAHEQFF. Full variable domain (rest looked up from reference TRBV7-9 and TRBJ2-1): DTGVSQNPRHKITKRGQNVTFRCDPISEHNRLYWYRQTLGQGPEFLTYFQNEAQLEKSRLLSDRFSAERPKGSFSTLEIQRTEQGDSAMYLCASSWTSGGAHEQFFGPGTRLTVL.

The rearrangement uses TRBV5-6 and TRBJ1-2; D call uncertain. Trimming removed 1 base at V and 4 bases at J, with 14 bases between. CDR3 size: 15 residues. Germline assignment: CDR1 SGHDT and CDR2 YYEEEE. This chain's CDR3 is CASSLMRGEGYGYTF. Here the CDR3 DNA reads TGTGCCAGCAGCTTGATGAGAGGAGAGGGCTATGGCTACACCTTC.

This clone was seen just once. This chain uses TRBV4-3 with TRBJ1-2; 7 bases are a match to TRBD1. CDR3 length: 16 residues. V was clipped by 0 bases and J by 8 bases; unmatched bases: 12. Germline V gives CDR1 LGHNA, CDR2 YSLEER. CDR3 amino acids: CASSQERGPQQGGYTF. DNA for the CDR3: TGCGCCAGCAGCCAAGAGAGGGGGCCCCAACAGGGAGGCTACACCTTC.

This chain connects TRBV27 to TRBJ2-1; TRBD2 agrees at 10 bases. V was pared by 10 bases and J by 2 bases, with 8 bases of the junction left unmatched. The CDR3 loop spans 15 amino acids. CDR1 and CDR2 from the germline V gene are MNHEY and SMNVEV (reference sequence). CDR3 sequence (DNA): TGTGCCATACGTCCGGGACTAGCGCCCTACAATGAGCAGTTCTTC. It is translated as CAIRPGLAPYNEQFF.

The chain links TRBV4-1 to TRBJ1-4, with 12 bases matching TRBD1. V was pared by 0 bases and J by 9 bases, with 5 bases of the junction left unmatched. The CDR3 contains 16 residues. Germline V CDR1 and CDR2: MGHRA, YSYEKL. CDR3 coding DNA: TGCGCCAGCAGCCAAGAAGGGGACAGGGGGCGCAAAAAACTGTTTTTT. It codes for CASSQEGDRGRKKLFF.

The chain employs TRBV28 and TRBJ1-2, with 10 positions matching TRBD1. This CDR3 spans 13 amino acids. The ends lost 6 bases at V and 8 bases at J; junction bases unmatched: 6. Germline assignment: CDR1 MDHEN and CDR2 SYDVKM. CDR3 sequence: CASRGDRGQGYTF. The CDR3 DNA reads as TGTGCCAGCAGGGGAGACAGGGGGCAGGGCTACACCTTC.

This chain joins TRBV6-5 and TRBJ2-2; D perhaps matches TRBD1 (8 bases). Trimming left V 7 bases short and J 4 bases short, with 13 bases between. The CDR3 loop spans 14 amino acids. Germline assignment: CDR1 MNHEY and CDR2 SVGAGI. The DNA for the CDR3 is TGTGCCAGCACTAACAGGGGGGGCACCGGGGAGCTGTTTTTT. Translated, it gives CASTNRGGTGELFF.